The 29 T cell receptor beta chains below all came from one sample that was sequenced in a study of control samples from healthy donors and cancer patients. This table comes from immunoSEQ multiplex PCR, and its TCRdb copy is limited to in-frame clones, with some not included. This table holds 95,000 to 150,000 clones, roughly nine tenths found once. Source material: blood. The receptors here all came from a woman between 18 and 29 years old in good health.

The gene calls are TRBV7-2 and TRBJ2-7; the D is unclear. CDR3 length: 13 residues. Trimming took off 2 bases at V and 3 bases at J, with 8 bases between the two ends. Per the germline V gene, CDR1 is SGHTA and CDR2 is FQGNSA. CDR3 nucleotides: TGTGCCAGCAGCTTAACCCCGATCTACGAGCAGTACTTC. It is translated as CASSLTPIYEQYF. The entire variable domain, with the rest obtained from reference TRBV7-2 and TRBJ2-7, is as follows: GAGVSQSPSNKVTEKGKDVELRCDPISGHTALYWYRQSLGQGLEFLIYFQGNSAPDKSGLPSDRFSAERTGGSVSTLTIQRTQQEDSAVYLCASSLTPIYEQYFGPGTRLTVT.

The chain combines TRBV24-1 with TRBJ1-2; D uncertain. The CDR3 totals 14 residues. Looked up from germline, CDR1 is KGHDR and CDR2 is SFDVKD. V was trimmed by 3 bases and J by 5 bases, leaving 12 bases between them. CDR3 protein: CATSDLTAPYGYTF. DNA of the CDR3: TGTGCCACCAGTGATCTGACCGCCCCTTATGGCTACACCTTC.

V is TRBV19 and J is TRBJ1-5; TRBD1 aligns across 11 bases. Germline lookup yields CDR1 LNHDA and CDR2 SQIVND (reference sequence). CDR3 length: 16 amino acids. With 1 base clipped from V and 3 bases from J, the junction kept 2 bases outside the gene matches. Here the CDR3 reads CASSIGTGGSNQPQHF. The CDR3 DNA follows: TGTGCCAGTAGTATAGGGACAGGGGGCTCCAATCAGCCCCAGCATTTT.

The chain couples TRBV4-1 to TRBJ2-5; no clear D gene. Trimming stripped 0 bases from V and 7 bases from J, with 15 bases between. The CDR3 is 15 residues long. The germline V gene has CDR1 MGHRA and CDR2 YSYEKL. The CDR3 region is CASSQEGSTKTTQYF. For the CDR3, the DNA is TGCGCCAGCAGCCAAGAGGGCTCCACCAAGACGACCCAGTACTTC.

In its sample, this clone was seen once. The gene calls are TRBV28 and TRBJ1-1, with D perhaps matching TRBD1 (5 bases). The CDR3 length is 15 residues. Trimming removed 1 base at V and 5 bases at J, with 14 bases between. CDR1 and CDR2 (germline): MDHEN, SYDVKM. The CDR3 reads CASSLSGGVGTEAFF. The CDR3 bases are TGTGCCAGCAGTTTATCGGGGGGGGTAGGAACTGAAGCTTTCTTT.

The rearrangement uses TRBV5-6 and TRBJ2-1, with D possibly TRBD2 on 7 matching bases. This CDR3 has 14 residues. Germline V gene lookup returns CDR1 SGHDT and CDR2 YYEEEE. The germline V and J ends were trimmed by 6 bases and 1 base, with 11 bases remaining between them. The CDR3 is CASIRGASYNEQFF. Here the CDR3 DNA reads TGTGCCAGCATTCGGGGGGCATCCTACAATGAGCAGTTCTTC.

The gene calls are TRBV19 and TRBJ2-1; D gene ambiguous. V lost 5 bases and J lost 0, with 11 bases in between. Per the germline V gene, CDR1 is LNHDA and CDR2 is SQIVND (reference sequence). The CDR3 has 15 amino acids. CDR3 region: CASSLTDSSYNEQFF. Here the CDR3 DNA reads TGTGCCAGTAGTCTGACCGATAGCTCCTACAATGAGCAGTTCTTC.

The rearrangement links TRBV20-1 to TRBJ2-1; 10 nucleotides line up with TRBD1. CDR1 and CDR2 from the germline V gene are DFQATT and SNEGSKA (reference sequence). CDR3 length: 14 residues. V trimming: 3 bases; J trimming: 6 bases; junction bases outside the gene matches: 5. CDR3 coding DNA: TGCAGTGCTAGTCGGGGGACAGGGGCCAATGAGCAGTTCTTC. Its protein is CSASRGTGANEQFF.

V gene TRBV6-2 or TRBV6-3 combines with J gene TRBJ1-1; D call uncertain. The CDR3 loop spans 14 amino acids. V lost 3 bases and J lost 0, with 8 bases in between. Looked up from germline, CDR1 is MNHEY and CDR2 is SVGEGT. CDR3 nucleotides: TGTGCCAGCAGTTATTTGCAGGTGAACACTGAAGCTTTCTTT. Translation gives CASSYLQVNTEAFF.

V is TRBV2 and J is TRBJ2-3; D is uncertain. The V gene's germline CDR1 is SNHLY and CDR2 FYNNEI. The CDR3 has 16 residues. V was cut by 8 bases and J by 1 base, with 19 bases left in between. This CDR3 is CASYGWGMGRTDTQYF. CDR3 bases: TGTGCCAGCTACGGTTGGGGTATGGGCCGCACAGATACGCAGTATTTT. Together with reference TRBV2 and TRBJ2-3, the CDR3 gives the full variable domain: EPEVTQTPSHQVTQMGQEVILRCVPISNHLYFYWYRQILGQKVEFLVSFYNNEISEKSEIFDDQFSVERPDGSNFTLKIRSTKLEDSAMYFCASYGWGMGRTDTQYFGPGTRLTVL.

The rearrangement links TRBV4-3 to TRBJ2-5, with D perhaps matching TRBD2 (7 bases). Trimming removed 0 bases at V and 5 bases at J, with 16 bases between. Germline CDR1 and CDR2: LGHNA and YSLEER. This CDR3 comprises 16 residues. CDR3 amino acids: CASSQDLGGGRETQYF. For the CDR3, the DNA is TGCGCCAGCAGCCAAGATTTGGGGGGGGGCAGGGAGACCCAGTACTTC.

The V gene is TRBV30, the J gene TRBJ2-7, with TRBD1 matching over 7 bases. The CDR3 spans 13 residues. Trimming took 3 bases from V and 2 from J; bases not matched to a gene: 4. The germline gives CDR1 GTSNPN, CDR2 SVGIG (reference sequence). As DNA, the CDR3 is TGTGCCTGGAGCAAAGGGGGCCCCTACGAGCAGTACTTC. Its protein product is CAWSKGGPYEQYF.

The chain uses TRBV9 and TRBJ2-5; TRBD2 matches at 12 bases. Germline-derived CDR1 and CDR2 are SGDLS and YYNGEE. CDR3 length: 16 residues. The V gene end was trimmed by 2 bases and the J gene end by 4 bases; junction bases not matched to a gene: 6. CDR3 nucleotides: TGTGCCAGCAGCGTTTCTAGCGGGGGGGCGGGAGAGACCCAGTACTTC. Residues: CASSVSSGGAGETQYF.

The CDR3, as DNA: TGTGCCAGCAGCTTGACGGGGACAGGGGGCCGAGGCTACACCTTC. Protein: CASSLTGTGGRGYTF. The V gene is TRBV7-2, the J gene TRBJ1-2, with TRBD1 identical over 12 bases. The CDR3 sequence is 15 residues long. V was clipped by 3 bases and J by 8 bases; unmatched bases: 7. Germline CDR1 and CDR2: SGHTA and FQGNSA.

The CDR3 bases are TGTGCCAGCAGCGTATCTAGCGGGGGGCACAATGAGCAGTTCTTC. Translation: CASSVSSGGHNEQFF. The chain has TRBV7-3 and TRBJ2-1; 11 bases line up with TRBD2. V shed 5 bases and J 5 bases; nucleotides not matched to a gene: 5. The germline CDR1 and CDR2 sequences are SGHTA and FQGTGA. The CDR3 length is 15 residues.

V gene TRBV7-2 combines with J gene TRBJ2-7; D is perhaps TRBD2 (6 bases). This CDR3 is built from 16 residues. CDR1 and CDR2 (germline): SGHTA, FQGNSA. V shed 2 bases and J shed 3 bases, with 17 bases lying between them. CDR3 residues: CASSLRAGPWDYEQYF. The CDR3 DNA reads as TGTGCCAGCAGCTTAAGGGCGGGACCGTGGGACTACGAGCAGTACTTC.

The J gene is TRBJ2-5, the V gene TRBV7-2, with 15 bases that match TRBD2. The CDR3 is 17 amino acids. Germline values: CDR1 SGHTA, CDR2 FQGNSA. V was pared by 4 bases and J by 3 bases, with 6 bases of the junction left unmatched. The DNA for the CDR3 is TGTGCCAGCAGCTCGGGACTAGCGGGGGGCCTGGAAGAGACCCAGTACTTC. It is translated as CASSSGLAGGLEETQYF.

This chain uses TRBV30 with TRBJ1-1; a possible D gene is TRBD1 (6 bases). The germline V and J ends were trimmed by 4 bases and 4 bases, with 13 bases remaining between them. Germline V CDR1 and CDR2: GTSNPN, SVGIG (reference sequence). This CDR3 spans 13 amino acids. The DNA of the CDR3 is TGTGCCTGGACGGGGGGCGAGGGCACTGAAGCTTTCTTT. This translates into CAWTGGEGTEAFF.

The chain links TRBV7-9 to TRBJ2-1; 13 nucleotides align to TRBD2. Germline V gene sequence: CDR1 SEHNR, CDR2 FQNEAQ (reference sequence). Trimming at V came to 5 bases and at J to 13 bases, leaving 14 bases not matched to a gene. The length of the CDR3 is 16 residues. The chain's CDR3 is CASSLGTSGIWGLQFF. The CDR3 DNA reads TGTGCCAGCAGCCTCGGGACTAGCGGGATTTGGGGGCTCCAGTTCTTC.

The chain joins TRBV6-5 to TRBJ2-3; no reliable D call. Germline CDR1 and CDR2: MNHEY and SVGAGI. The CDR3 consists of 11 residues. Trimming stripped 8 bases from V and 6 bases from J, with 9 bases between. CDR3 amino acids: CASPNLDTQYF. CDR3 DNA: TGTGCCAGCCCTAATCTGGATACGCAGTATTTT.

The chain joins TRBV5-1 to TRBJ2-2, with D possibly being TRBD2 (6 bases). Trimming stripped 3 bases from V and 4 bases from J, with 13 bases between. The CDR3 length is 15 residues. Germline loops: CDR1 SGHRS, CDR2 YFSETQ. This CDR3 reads CASSYGLGGTGELFF. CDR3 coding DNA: TGCGCCAGCAGCTATGGGCTGGGGGGCACCGGGGAGCTGTTTTTT. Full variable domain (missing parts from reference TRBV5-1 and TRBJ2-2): KAGVTQTPRYLIKTRGQQVTLSCSPISGHRSVSWYQQTPGQGLQFLFEYFSETQRNKGNFPGRFSGRQFSNSRSEMNVSTLELGDSALYLCASSYGLGGTGELFFGEGSRLTVL.

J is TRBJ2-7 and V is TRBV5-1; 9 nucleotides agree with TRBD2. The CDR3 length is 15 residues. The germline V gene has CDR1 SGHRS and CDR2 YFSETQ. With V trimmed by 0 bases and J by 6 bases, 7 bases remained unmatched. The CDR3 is CASSLDGREGGEQYF. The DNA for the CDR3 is TGCGCCAGCAGCTTGGACGGGCGGGAGGGTGGCGAGCAGTACTTC.

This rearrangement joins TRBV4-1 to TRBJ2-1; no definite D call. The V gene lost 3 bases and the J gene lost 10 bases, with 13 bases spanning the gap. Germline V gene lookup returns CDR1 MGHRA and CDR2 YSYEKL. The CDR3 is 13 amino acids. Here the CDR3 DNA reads TGCGCCAGCAGCCATATGACCGCGGAAGAGCAGTTCTTC. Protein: CASSHMTAEEQFF.

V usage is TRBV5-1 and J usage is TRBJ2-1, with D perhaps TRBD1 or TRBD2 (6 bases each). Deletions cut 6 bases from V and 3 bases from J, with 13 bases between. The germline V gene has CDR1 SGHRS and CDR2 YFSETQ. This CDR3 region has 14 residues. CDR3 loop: CASKGGPSYNEQFF. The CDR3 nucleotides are TGCGCCAGCAAGGGGGGTCCTAGCTACAATGAGCAGTTCTTC.

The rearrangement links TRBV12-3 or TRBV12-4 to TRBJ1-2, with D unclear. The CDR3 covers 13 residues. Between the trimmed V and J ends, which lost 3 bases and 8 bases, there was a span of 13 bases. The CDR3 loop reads CASSFLGTVGYTF. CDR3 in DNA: TGTGCCAGCAGTTTTTTGGGCACGGTCGGCTACACCTTC.

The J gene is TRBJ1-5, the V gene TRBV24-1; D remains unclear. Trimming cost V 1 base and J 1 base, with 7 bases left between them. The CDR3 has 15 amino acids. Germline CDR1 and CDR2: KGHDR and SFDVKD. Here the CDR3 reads CATSDFRGSNQPQHF. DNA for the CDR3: TGTGCCACCAGTGATTTTCGAGGGAGCAATCAGCCCCAGCATTTT.

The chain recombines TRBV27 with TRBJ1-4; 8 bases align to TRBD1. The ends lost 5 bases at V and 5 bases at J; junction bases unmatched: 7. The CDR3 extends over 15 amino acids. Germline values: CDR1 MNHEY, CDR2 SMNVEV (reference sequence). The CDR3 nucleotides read TGTGCCAGCAGTCATGACAGGGGCGGGAATGAAAAACTGTTTTTT. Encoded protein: CASSHDRGGNEKLFF. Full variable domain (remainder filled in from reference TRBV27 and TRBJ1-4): EAQVTQNPRYLITVTGKKLTVTCSQNMNHEYMSWYRQDPGLGLRQIYYSMNVEVTDKGDVPEGYKVSRKEKRNFPLILESPSPNQTSLYFCASSHDRGGNEKLFFGSGTQLSVL.

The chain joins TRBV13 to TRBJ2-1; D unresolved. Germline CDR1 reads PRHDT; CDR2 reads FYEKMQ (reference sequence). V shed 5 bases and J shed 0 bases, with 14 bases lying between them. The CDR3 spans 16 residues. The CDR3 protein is CASSPMVGNSYNEQFF. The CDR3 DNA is TGTGCCAGCAGCCCCATGGTGGGCAACTCCTACAATGAGCAGTTCTTC.

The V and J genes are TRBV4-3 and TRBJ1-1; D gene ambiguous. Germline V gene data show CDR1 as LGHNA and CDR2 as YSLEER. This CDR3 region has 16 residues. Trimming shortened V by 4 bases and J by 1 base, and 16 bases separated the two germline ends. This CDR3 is CASSPKSFKRNTEAFF. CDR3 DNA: TGCGCCAGCAGCCCGAAGAGTTTTAAGCGGAACACTGAAGCTTTCTTT.